What follows is one T cell receptor (beta chain) and its context. Its antigen is currently unknown. The data originate from a study of early T cells in non-severe SARS-CoV-2 infection. Study-wide points: There was a bias toward anti-spike CD8 responses in VDJdb matching, which missed private and CD4 specificities.

TCRdb redid the calling of the 5' RACE reads with MiXCR, one entry per CDR3 protein. The table includes roughly 100,000 distinct CDR3 sequences, roughly 13% detected once. The sample was whole blood. This TCR was sampled from an adult who was a healthcare worker with PCR-confirmed SARS-CoV-2 infection or an uninfected control (not recorded which).

In nucleotides, the CDR3 is TGTGCCAGCAGCTGGACACTCCAAGGCGGTTCACCCCTCCACTTT. Translated: CASSWTLQGGSPLHF. The V gene is TRBV3-1, the J gene TRBJ1-6; a possible D gene is TRBD1 (5 bases). The V end was cut by 5 bases, the J end by 9 bases, with 17 bases between. Germline CDR1 LGHDT, CDR2 YNNKEL (reference sequence). There are 15 residues in the CDR3.